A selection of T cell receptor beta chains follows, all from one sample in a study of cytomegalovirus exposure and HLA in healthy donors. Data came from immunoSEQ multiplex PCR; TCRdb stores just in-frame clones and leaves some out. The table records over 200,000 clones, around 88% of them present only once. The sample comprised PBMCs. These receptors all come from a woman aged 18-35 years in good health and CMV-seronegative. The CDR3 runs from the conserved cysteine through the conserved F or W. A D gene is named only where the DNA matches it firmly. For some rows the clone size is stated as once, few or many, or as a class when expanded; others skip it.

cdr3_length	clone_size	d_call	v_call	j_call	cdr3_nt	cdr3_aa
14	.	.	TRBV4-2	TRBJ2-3	TGTGCCAGCAGCCCTGGACAGCTCACAGATACGCAGTATTTT	CASSPGQLTDTQYF
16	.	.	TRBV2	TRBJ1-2	TGTGCCAGCAAAGGTCGATCTGAGACAGGCATTTATGGCTACACCTTC	CASKGRSETGIYGYTF
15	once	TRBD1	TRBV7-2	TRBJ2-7	TGTGCCAGCAGCTTAGGGGACAGGGCGTGGTACGAGCAGTACTTC	CASSLGDRAWYEQYF
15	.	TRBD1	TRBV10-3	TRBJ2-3	TGTGCCATCAGTGGCCCCGGGACAGGGACCGATACGCAGTATTTT	CAISGPGTGTDTQYF
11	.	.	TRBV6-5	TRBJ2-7	TGTGCCAGCGGGCAGAACTACGAGCAGTACTTC	CASGQNYEQYF
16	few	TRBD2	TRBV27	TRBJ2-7	TGTGCCAGCAGAATAGCCGGGGGGAGAGGGGCGTACGAGCAGTACTTC	CASRIAGGRGAYEQYF
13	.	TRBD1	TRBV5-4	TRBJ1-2	TGTGCCAGCAGCCTAGACAGGGGGCTTAGCTACACCTTC	CASSLDRGLSYTF
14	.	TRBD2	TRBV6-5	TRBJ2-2	TGTGCCAGCAGTTACGCGGGAGAGACCGGGGAGCTGTTTTTT	CASSYAGETGELFF
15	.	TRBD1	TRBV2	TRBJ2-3	TGTGCCAGCAGCGCCGGGACAGGGGGTCCGGATACGCAGTATTTT	CASSAGTGGPDTQYF
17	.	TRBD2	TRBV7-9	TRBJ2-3	TGTGCCAGCAGCTTAGGTCTCGGGCGGGAGGGCCAGCATACGCAGTATTTT	CASSLGLGREGQHTQYF
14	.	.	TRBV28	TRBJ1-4	TGTGCCAGCAGTTTGTATCAGGATAATGAAAAACTGTTTTTT	CASSLYQDNEKLFF
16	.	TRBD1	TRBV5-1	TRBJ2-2	TGCGCCAGCAGCTTAACCGGGACAGGGGTCACCGGGGAGCTGTTTTTT	CASSLTGTGVTGELFF
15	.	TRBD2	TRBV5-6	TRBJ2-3	TGTGCCAGCAGCTTGGCCGCGGGGGGCTCGGGTACGCAGTATTTT	CASSLAAGGSGTQYF
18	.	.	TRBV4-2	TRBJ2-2	TGTGCCAGCAGCCAAGACCCGGTACTAGCAGTGAACACCGGGGAGCTGTTTTTT	CASSQDPVLAVNTGELFF
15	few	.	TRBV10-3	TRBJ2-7	TGTGCCATCAGTTCCTCCCGGGACACGGACTACGAGCAGTACTTC	CAISSSRDTDYEQYF
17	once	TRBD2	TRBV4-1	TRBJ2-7	TGCGCCAGCAGCCAGCCGGTGGCCGGGAGGGCCAGATACGAGCAGTACTTC	CASSQPVAGRARYEQYF
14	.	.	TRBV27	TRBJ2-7	TGTGCCAGCAGTTTAAGAGGGACATTCCACGAGCAATACTTC	CASSLRGTFHEQYF
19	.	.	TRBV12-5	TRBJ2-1	TGTGCTAGTGCCGGAAGGGATGGAGCCTTAGGTCGGGACTACAATGAGCAGTTCTTC	CASAGRDGALGRDYNEQFF
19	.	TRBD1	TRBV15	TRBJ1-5	TGTGCCACCAGCAGAGCTCCGTCCGAGACAGGGACCCCCAATCAGCCCCAGCATTTT	CATSRAPSETGTPNQPQHF
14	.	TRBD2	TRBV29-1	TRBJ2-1	TGCAGCGTCGGAACTAGCGGGCAACACAATGAGCAGTTCTTC	CSVGTSGQHNEQFF
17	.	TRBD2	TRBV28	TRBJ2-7	TGTGCCAGCGCCCTGGCGGGACTAGCGGGAGGGTCCTACGAGCAGTACTTC	CASALAGLAGGSYEQYF
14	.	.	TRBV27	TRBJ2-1	TGTGCCAGCAGCAGAACGGGACACAACAATGAGCAGTTCTTC	CASSRTGHNNEQFF
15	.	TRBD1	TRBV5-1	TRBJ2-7	TGCGCCAGCAGCTTGACAGGGGGCCCGATCTACGAGCAGTACTTC	CASSLTGGPIYEQYF
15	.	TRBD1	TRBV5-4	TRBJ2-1	TGTGCCAGCAGCCTTGACAGGGATCTTGGTAATGAGCAGTTCTTC	CASSLDRDLGNEQFF
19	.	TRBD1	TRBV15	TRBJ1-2	TGTGCCACCAGCAGAGATAAAGGTTTGGGACAGGGACCCACCTATGGCTACACCTTC	CATSRDKGLGQGPTYGYTF